These 13 T cell receptor beta chains were sequenced from one sample in a study of blood T cell repertoires in COVID-19. The table came from immunoSEQ multiplex PCR; TCRdb's copy has only in-frame clones and leaves some out. The sample records about 200,000 clones, 80% to 95% being singletons. Sample: peripheral blood. The receptors originated from a man in his fifties with acute or convalescent COVID-19.

V and J are TRBV7-9 and TRBJ2-2; 10 bases map to TRBD1. V trimming: 5 bases; J trimming: 4 bases; junction bases outside the gene matches: 7. The germline V gene encodes CDR1 SEHNR and CDR2 FQNEAQ (reference sequence). The CDR3 length is 16 residues. The CDR3 sequence: CASSSPTGGLTGELFF. The CDR3 nucleotides are TGTGCCAGCAGCAGCCCGACAGGGGGCCTCACCGGGGAGCTGTTTTTT.

This rearrangement joins TRBV15 to TRBJ1-5; D unresolved. This CDR3 has 13 residues. Trimming removed 0 bases at V and 9 bases at J, with 9 bases between. Looked up from germline, CDR1 is LNHNV and CDR2 is YYDKDF (reference sequence). CDR3 loop: CATSRDISRPQHF. DNA for the CDR3: TGTGCCACCAGCAGAGATATAAGCCGGCCCCAGCATTTT.

Here the CDR3 reads CASSISPQASYGYTF. CDR3 sequence (DNA): TGTGCCAGTAGTATTTCGCCCCAGGCGAGCTATGGCTACACCTTC. The rearrangement uses TRBV19 and TRBJ1-2; D remains unclear. V lost 3 bases and J 4 bases, leaving 15 bases between the germline ends. Germline values: CDR1 LNHDA, CDR2 SQIVND (reference sequence). The CDR3 runs to 15 residues.

The sample holds one count of this clone. The rearrangement links TRBV6-8 to TRBJ1-3; TRBD1 agrees at 10 bases. Germline lookup yields CDR1 MNHGY and CDR2 SAAAGT. The CDR3 consists of 15 residues. Unmatched junction bases numbered 5, after V lost 4 bases and J lost 5 bases. The CDR3 sequence: CASSSGQGIRNTIYF. As DNA, the CDR3 is TGTGCCAGCAGTTCGGGACAGGGGATACGAAACACCATATATTTT.

The V gene is TRBV27, the J gene TRBJ1-1; weak D call: TRBD1 (5 bases). The CDR3 has 12 amino acids. With 5 bases removed from V and 8 bases from J, the gap between germline ends came to 12 bases. CDR1 and CDR2 (germline): MNHEY, SMNVEV (reference sequence). CDR3 residues: CASSTGGGEAFF. In nucleotides, the CDR3 is TGTGCCAGCAGTACCGGGGGTGGCGAAGCTTTCTTT.

This clone came up a few times. CDR3 nucleotides: TGTGCCAGCAGTTTCTATTCCGGGGCCTACGAGCAGTACTTC. This gives the protein CASSFYSGAYEQYF. The chain joins TRBV28 to TRBJ2-7; perhaps TRBD2 as D (5 bases). The V end was cut by 3 bases, the J end by 2 bases, with 11 bases between. Germline CDR1 reads MDHEN; CDR2 reads SYDVKM. CDR3 length: 14 residues.

The chain carries TRBV7-9 and TRBJ2-4, with D perhaps TRBD1 (6 bases). Trimming took 0 bases from V and 0 from J, leaving 12 bases between them. Per the germline V gene, CDR1 is SEHNR and CDR2 is FQNEAQ (reference sequence). The CDR3 is made up of 17 amino acids. This chain's CDR3 is CASSLATGSQAKNIQYF. The DNA for the CDR3 is TGTGCCAGCAGCTTAGCAACAGGGAGTCAAGCCAAAAACATTCAGTACTTC.

The CDR3 is CATSDSRQPNTGELFF. The CDR3 DNA reads as TGTGCCACCAGTGATTCGAGGCAGCCGAACACCGGGGAGCTGTTTTTT. The chain couples TRBV24-1 to TRBJ2-2; D not resolved. The CDR3 is 16 amino acids. The germline gives CDR1 KGHDR, CDR2 SFDVKD. V dropped 2 bases and J dropped 0 bases, with 9 bases sitting between them.

The chain is built from TRBV7-8 and TRBJ2-5, with D maybe TRBD2 (6 bases). The V and J ends lost 5 bases and 1 base respectively, with 20 bases between them. The CDR3 is 17 residues long. CDR1 SGHVS and CDR2 FQNEAQ come from the germline V gene. In DNA form, the CDR3 reads TGTGCCAGCAGCCTCCTCTCTTGGGTGGGGGGCCAAGAGACCCAGTACTTC. It translates to CASSLLSWVGGQETQYF.

The rearrangement links TRBV19 to TRBJ2-7; 7 bases match TRBD2. V shed 0 bases and J 4 bases; nucleotides not matched to a gene: 9. The germline V gene has CDR1 LNHDA and CDR2 SQIVND (reference sequence). CDR3 length: 16 amino acids. The CDR3 sequence: CASSIDGGGEWYEQYF. The CDR3 nucleotides are TGTGCCAGTAGTATAGATGGCGGGGGTGAATGGTACGAGCAGTACTTC.

The rearrangement links TRBV2 to TRBJ1-2, with D possibly being TRBD1 (6 bases). The CDR3 consists of 14 residues. V was shortened by 6 bases and J by 6 bases, with 17 bases between the two germline ends. Germline assignment: CDR1 SNHLY and CDR2 FYNNEI. Written as DNA, the CDR3 is TGTGCCAGCAGGACATCGGGGGGCGAGCATGGCTACACCTTC. Encoded protein: CASRTSGGEHGYTF.

Points on this clone: Other DNA sequences in this specimen translate into the identical CDR3. V is TRBV2 and J is TRBJ1-1; possibly TRBD1 for D (6 bases). The germline V gene encodes CDR1 SNHLY and CDR2 FYNNEI. Trimming removed 4 bases from V and 1 base from J, with 10 bases in between. The CDR3 sequence is 14 residues long. This CDR3 is CASSVRQENTEAFF. CDR3 sequence (DNA): TGTGCCAGCAGTGTAAGACAGGAGAACACTGAAGCTTTCTTT.

The chain recombines TRBV18 with TRBJ2-7, with D perhaps TRBD1 (6 bases). This CDR3 region has 14 residues. The V end was cut by 2 bases, the J end by 5 bases, with 13 bases between. Germline V lookup: CDR1 KGHSH, CDR2 LQKENI. CDR3 sequence reads: CASSPGRGTDEQYF. In DNA, the CDR3 is TGTGCCAGCTCACCAGGCAGGGGTACTGACGAGCAGTACTTC.